The 24 T cell receptor beta chains given below trace back to one sample, sequenced in a study of regulatory T cells in long-lasting Graves disease. This sample's time point: newly diagnosed GD, antithyroid drugs for less than 3 months. PBMC-extracted RNA yielded the TCR library. With iRepertoire HTBI primers and Arm-PCR of CDR3 regions, TCR beta libraries were built. TCRdb redid the calling of the multiplex PCR reads with MiXCR, one entry per CDR3 protein. The repertoire holds some 240,000 distinct CDR3 sequences, with 15% to 20% as singletons. The sample was also reused in another study, on T cells in Graves' hyperthyroidism and ophthalmopathy.

Sequences were derived from peripheral blood mononuclear cells (PBMCs), sampled at new diagnosis, from a patient treated with antithyroid drugs. The receptors here all came from a woman aged 25 to 39 with Graves disease.

Many counts were recorded for this clonotype. This chain joins TRBV6-1 and TRBJ2-4; 8 bases map to TRBD1. The CDR3 has 15 amino acids. Trimming removed 1 base from V and 8 bases from J; junction bases left unmatched: 7. Germline V CDR1 and CDR2: MNHNS, SASEGT. CDR3 residues: CASSEGAGGVDIQYF. The CDR3 coding sequence is TGTGCCAGCAGTGAAGGGGCAGGGGGCGTGGACATTCAGTACTTC.

Comment on this clonotype: The germline gene is not matched at one end of the junction; a read error may be the cause. J is TRBJ2-1 and V is TRBV7-7, with 7 bases that match TRBD1. Germline CDR1 and CDR2: SSHAT and FNYEAQ (reference sequence). The CDR3 totals 16 residues. For the CDR3, the DNA is TGTGCTAGCAGCTTCCTGCACGTAACAGGGGACAATGAGCAGTTCTTC. Residues: CASSFLHVTGDNEQFF.

In this sample, this clonotype turned up many times. The chain carries TRBV7-9 and TRBJ1-4; D may be TRBD1 (5 bases). Germline CDR1 SEHNR, CDR2 FQNEAQ (reference sequence). The CDR3 loop spans 15 amino acids. Trimming stripped 1 base from V and 7 bases from J, with 13 bases between. DNA for the CDR3: TGTGCCAGCAGCTTAGAAGGGGCGGTAGGTGAAAAACTGTTTTTT. Protein product: CASSLEGAVGEKLFF. Based on the CDR3 plus reference TRBV7-9 and TRBJ1-4, the full variable domain is DTGVSQNPRHKITKRGQNVTFRCDPISEHNRLYWYRQTLGQGPEFLTYFQNEAQLEKSRLLSDRFSAERPKGSFSTLEIQRTEQGDSAMYLCASSLEGAVGEKLFFGSGTQLSVL.

This clonotype was observed at least ten times. This chain links TRBV19 with TRBJ1-6, with 7 positions matching TRBD1. This CDR3 region has 14 residues. V dropped 7 bases and J dropped 5; count of bases not matched to a gene: 5. Looked up from germline, CDR1 is LNHDA and CDR2 is SQIVND (reference sequence). The CDR3 spells CASNRGRDNSPLHF. DNA of the CDR3: TGTGCCAGTAACAGGGGTCGGGATAATTCACCCCTCCACTTT.

This clonotype was picked up many times. The chain carries TRBV28 and TRBJ1-1; 7 nucleotides align to TRBD1. This CDR3 comprises 16 residues. With V trimmed by 3 bases and J by 0 bases, 7 bases remained unmatched. CDR1 and CDR2 from the germline V gene are MDHEN and SYDVKM. CDR3 loop: CASSFPGQPLNTEAFF. The CDR3 region has the DNA TGTGCCAGCAGTTTCCCGGGACAGCCTTTGAACACTGAAGCTTTCTTT.

This clonotype was counted ten times or more. The gene calls are TRBV27 and TRBJ2-4; TRBD1 agrees at 7 bases. Germline V gene lookup returns CDR1 MNHEY and CDR2 SMNVEV (reference sequence). The length of the CDR3 is 14 residues. V lost 2 bases to trimming and J lost 8 bases; unmatched junction nucleotides: 6. The CDR3 coding sequence is TGTGCCAGCAGTTTAGGCACAGGGGACGACATTCAGTACTTC. It codes for CASSLGTGDDIQYF.

This clonotype has ten or more counts. The chain combines TRBV7-2 with TRBJ2-1; TRBD2 matches 8 bases. V was clipped by 5 bases and J by 8 bases; unmatched bases: 14. The germline CDR1 and CDR2 sequences are SGHTA and FQGNSA. This CDR3 has 16 residues. This chain's CDR3 is CASSRTGTRVKHEQFF. The CDR3 coding sequence is TGTGCCAGCAGCCGCACCGGGACTAGAGTCAAGCATGAGCAGTTCTTC. The full variable domain, rest sourced from reference TRBV7-2 and TRBJ2-1, is GAGVSQSPSNKVTEKGKDVELRCDPISGHTALYWYRQSLGQGLEFLIYFQGNSAPDKSGLPSDRFSAERTGGSVSTLTIQRTQQEDSAVYLCASSRTGTRVKHEQFFGPGTRLTVL.

This clonotype showed up many times. The chain carries TRBV28 and TRBJ2-7; TRBD1 agrees at 7 bases. Trimming removed 3 bases from V and 7 bases from J; junction bases left unmatched: 6. CDR1 is MDHEN, CDR2 SYDVKM, per germline. CDR3 size: 13 residues. The CDR3 sequence is CASSFETGREQYF. For the CDR3, the DNA is TGTGCCAGCAGTTTTGAGACAGGGCGGGAGCAGTACTTC.

This chain links TRBV7-8 with TRBJ2-5; TRBD2 matches 7 bases. The length of the CDR3 is 16 residues. CDR1 and CDR2 from the germline V gene are SGHVS and FQNEAQ. The V and J ends lost 1 base and 5 bases, in that order; junction bases with no gene match: 10. In DNA, the CDR3 is TGTGCCAGCAGCTTAGGAGTGGGCGGGAGTAGTGAGACCCAGTACTTC. Translated: CASSLGVGGSSETQYF.

As concerns this clonotype: This clone may be a read error of a much larger clone one base away. The chain combines TRBV6-2 or TRBV6-3 with TRBJ2-7, with 13 bases lining up with TRBD2. CDR1 and CDR2 (germline): MNHEY, SVGEGT. CDR3 length: 18 residues. The V gene end was trimmed by 3 bases and the J gene end by 4 bases; junction bases not matched to a gene: 12. CDR3 sequence reads: CASSYSFGRTSGSYEQYF. The CDR3 nucleotides are TGTGCCAGCAGTTATTCCTTCGGGAGGACTAGCGGGAGTTACGAGCAGTACTTC.

This clonotype was recorded many times. The chain employs TRBV12-3 or TRBV12-4 and TRBJ2-2, with TRBD2 identical over 7 bases. The CDR3 length is 13 residues. The V and J ends lost 6 bases and 4 bases, in that order; junction bases with no gene match: 2. Here the CDR3 DNA reads TGTGCCAGCAGCCGGGAGGTCACCGGGGAGCTGTTTTTT. It yields the protein CASSREVTGELFF.

Regarding this clonotype: A read error may explain this, as a much larger clone is one base away. The chain links TRBV30 to TRBJ2-7; D possibly corresponds to TRBD1 (6 bases). From germline, CDR1 is GTSNPN and CDR2 SVGIG (reference sequence). The CDR3 contains 13 residues. CDR3 region: CAWSVNRAYGQYF. The CDR3 DNA reads as TGTGCCTGGAGTGTAAACAGGGCCTACGGGCAGTACTTC.

Ten or more counts support this clonotype. The chain employs TRBV27 and TRBJ2-3; D uncertain. CDR3 length: 14 amino acids. V lost 5 bases and J 5 bases, leaving 14 bases between the germline ends. The germline V gene has CDR1 MNHEY and CDR2 SMNVEV (reference sequence). The CDR3 is CASSLTRVGDTQYF. CDR3 in DNA: TGTGCCAGCAGTCTGACACGGGTAGGAGATACGCAGTATTTT.

The rearrangement links TRBV15 to TRBJ2-1; possible D gene TRBD2, 5 bases. The CDR3 covers 14 residues. The ends were cut back, 0 bases at V and 7 bases at J, with 10 bases in the middle. Germline-derived CDR1 and CDR2 are LNHNV and YYDKDF (reference sequence). The CDR3 region is CATSRDPSLNEQFF. The CDR3 nucleotides are TGTGCCACCAGCAGAGACCCTAGCTTGAATGAGCAGTTCTTC. The entire variable domain, with the rest obtained from reference TRBV15 and TRBJ2-1, is as follows: DAMVIQNPRYQVTQFGKPVTLSCSQTLNHNVMYWYQQKSSQAPKLLFHYYDKDFNNEADTPDNFQSRRPNTSFCFLDIRSPGLGDTAMYLCATSRDPSLNEQFFGPGTRLTVL.

This rearrangement joins TRBV10-3 to TRBJ2-7, with 7 bases that match TRBD1. With 4 bases clipped from V and 2 bases from J, the junction kept 8 bases outside the gene matches. Germline V CDR1 and CDR2: ENHRY, SYGVKD. The CDR3 contains 15 residues. DNA of the CDR3: TGTGCCATCAGTGTGTTAGGGACAGCGCCCTACGAGCAGTACTTC. Translation: CAISVLGTAPYEQYF.

The sample holds one count of this clonotype. This chain connects TRBV5-4 to TRBJ1-1; TRBD1 matches 8 bases. After removal of 0 bases from V and 6 bases from J, the junction contained 10 bases not matched to a gene. This CDR3 spans 16 amino acids. Germline V lookup: CDR1 SGHNT, CDR2 YYREEE (reference sequence). This chain's CDR3 is CASSLAPPETGAEAFF. In DNA, the CDR3 is TGTGCCAGCAGCTTGGCCCCCCCCGAGACAGGGGCTGAAGCTTTCTTT.

This clonotype appeared a few times. Given a much more abundant clone one base away, this may be a read error. The V gene is TRBV2, the J gene TRBJ2-7, with a tentative D call TRBD2 (5 bases). The CDR3 runs 12 residues. Germline-derived CDR1 and CDR2 are SNHLY and FYNNEI. DNA of the CDR3: TGTGTCAGCAGTGGGGAGTCCTACGAGCAGTACTTC. As protein: CVSSGESYEQYF.

This clonotype was seen ten or more times. The chain couples TRBV20-1 to TRBJ2-1; the D is unclear. Trimming pared 1 base from V and 9 bases from J, leaving 10 bases between. Germline values: CDR1 DFQATT, CDR2 SNEGSKA (reference sequence). This CDR3 has 12 residues. CDR3 in amino acids: CSARVSLGEQFF. CDR3 DNA: TGCAGTGCTAGAGTGAGCTTGGGTGAGCAGTTCTTC.

The chain uses TRBV3-1 and TRBJ2-2; maybe TRBD2 (7 bases). The CDR3 extends over 18 amino acids. The V gene lost 4 bases and the J gene lost 4 bases, with 22 bases spanning the gap. CDR1 and CDR2 (germline): LGHDT, YNNKEL (reference sequence). The CDR3 sequence is CASSPGTFGGRGTGELFF. CDR3 coding DNA: TGTGCCAGCAGCCCAGGAACATTCGGGGGGCGGGGCACCGGGGAGCTGTTTTTT.

This clonotype appeared many times. DNA for the CDR3: TGTGCCAGCAGCGTAGTTGGGAACGCACGGAGCACAGATACGCAGTATTTT. It encodes CASSVVGNARSTDTQYF. The V call is TRBV9, the J call TRBJ2-3; D gene uncertain. Deletions cut 0 bases from V and 0 bases from J, with 14 bases between. This CDR3 has 17 amino acids. Per the germline V gene, CDR1 is SGDLS and CDR2 is YYNGEE. The complete variable domain, with remaining parts taken from reference TRBV9 and TRBJ2-3, reads DSGVTQTPKHLITATGQRVTLRCSPRSGDLSVYWYQQSLDQGLQFLIQYYNGEERAKGNILERFSAQQFPDLHSELNLSSLELGDSALYFCASSVVGNARSTDTQYFGPGTRLTVL.

With respect to this clonotype: The CDR3 end shows no conserved phenylalanine or tryptophan, and so a read error is likely. The V gene is TRBV10-3, the J gene TRBJ1-6; D unclear. Trimming stripped 3 bases from V and 5 bases from J, with 11 bases between. The CDR3 extends over 15 amino acids. Germline CDR1 is ENHRY and CDR2 is SYGVKD. CDR3 DNA sequence: TGTGCCATCAGTGACTCTAGGACTAATAATTCACCCCTCCACCTT. Encoded protein: CAISDSRTNNSPLHL.

This clonotype was detected ten times or more. V and J are TRBV20-1 and TRBJ2-7, with 13 bases identical to TRBD2. CDR1 is DFQATT, CDR2 SNEGSKA, per germline (reference sequence). The J segment lost 7 bases and the V segment lost 4 bases, leaving 10 bases of the junction unmatched. The CDR3 consists of 15 residues. CDR3 amino acids: CSATGLAGLSWEQYF. CDR3 bases: TGCAGTGCTACGGGACTAGCGGGACTATCCTGGGAGCAGTACTTC.

This clonotype was observed at least ten times. This may be a read error: a much more frequent sequence differs by one nucleotide. The gene calls are TRBV28 and TRBJ2-5, with 8 bases matching TRBD2. The CDR3 sequence is 14 residues long. Germline V gene data show CDR1 as MDHEN and CDR2 as SYDVKM. The CDR3 sequence: CASSLAGGRETQHF. The CDR3 nucleotides read TGTGCCAGCAGTCTCGCGGGAGGCCGGGAGACCCAGCACTTC.

About this clonotype itself: The conserved closing phenylalanine or tryptophan is absent in this CDR3, likely reflecting a read error. The V and J genes are TRBV10-3 and TRBJ1-2; no firm D call. From germline, CDR1 is ENHRY and CDR2 SYGVKD. The CDR3 runs 8 residues. V gave up 11 bases and J gave up 8 bases, with 6 bases separating them. The CDR3 protein is CAVRGYTL. DNA of the CDR3: TGTGCCGTCCGGGGCTACACCCTC.